This T cell receptor beta chain is drawn from a study of radiation and T cells in renal cell carcinoma. V lost 4 bases and J lost 0; bases outside the gene matches: 7. Germline V lookup: CDR1 MGHRA, CDR2 YSYEKL. The CDR3 length is 16 residues. Remarks on this clone: Its antigen is undetermined.

General study findings and limits: Top tumor clonotypes rose in blood 2 weeks post-radiation, then contracted.

Repertoires were generated with immunoSEQ multiplex PCR, while TCRdb's copy carries only in-frame clones and drops some. The sample has tens of thousands of clones; 80% to 90% are singletons. Time point defined: blood 4 weeks post-SBRT, at nephrectomy. Treatment in this sample: 15 Gy SBRT to primary tumor, nephrectomy 4 weeks later. Nephrectomy followed 15 Gy stereotactic body radiation by 4 weeks. Radiation-treated patients gave blood at baseline, week 2 and week 4. Clear cell pathology was present in this patient's renal cell carcinoma. This receptor was identified in a woman in her sixties or seventies with renal cell carcinoma. The source material was blood, sampled from a patient whose treatment included radiotherapy and nephrectomy. The rearrangement joins TRBV4-1 to TRBJ2-3, with 7 bases fitting TRBD2. The CDR3 spells CASSPLGGTSTDTQYF. CDR3 bases: TGCGCCAGCAGCCCCCTGGGGGGGACCAGCACAGATACGCAGTATTTT.